Listed here is a single T cell receptor (beta chain). There are a few counts of this clone. This clone's antigen is unknown. Base qualities are missing; no much larger clone stands one base away. This entry comes from a study of shared clonotypes between healthy human individuals (TCRdb year 2020). For the study in its entirety: The cohort included three men and a couple of women between 18 and 49 years of age. Per donor, three plates each were used for CD4 naive and CD4 memory, two for CD8 naive, and one for CD8 memory. To estimate repertoire size and how much clonotypes are shared between individuals, the study performed deep sequencing of blood TCR repertoires from a few healthy adults. To increase sequencing depth and limit assay-specific biases, TCR repertoire library preparation and sequencing were carried out by different laboratories using diverse techniques. Per donor, leukapheresis produced somewhere between about 0.94 and 9 billion PBMCs.

Healthy HIV-negative adults with no recently reported acute infections or vaccinations were included as donors. Only Caucasian adults living in Nashville, Tennessee, USA were represented among the donors. Magnetic negative selection was used to enrich CD4+ T cells, after which naive cells were positively selected on CD45RA and the negative fraction became the memory subset. Blood was obtained by leukapheresis, after which PBMCs were separated by Ficoll-Histopaque density gradient centrifugation and cryopreserved in liquid nitrogen vapor phase. Analytical flow cytometry was used to check the purity and quantity of each magnetically sorted T cell population. Each sorted fraction had its genomic DNA isolated and then quantified by UV absorbance on a Nanodrop 2000c. Using the deep immunoSEQ assay, multiplex PCR amplified TCR CDR3 regions from genomic DNA. Extracted genomic DNA from each cell subset was distributed evenly across all wells of several immunoSEQ 96-well plates, and each plate was treated as a replicate. For sorted subsets, approximately 210 ng genomic DNA, equal to tens of thousands of T cell genomes, was loaded into each replicate PCR. The purified libraries were quantified using a Qubit 3.0 fluorometer, sized with a Bioanalyzer 2100, and then quantified again using the KAPA Library Quantification kit. Each immunoSEQ 96-well plate was sequenced on its own single-read 150-cycle Illumina NextSeq 550 flow cell. Under the source paper's analysis protocol: Because only junctional sequences without quality scores were contained in the immunoSEQ output, filtering matching that applied to full-length reads could not be performed. To assign V/J genes and CDR3, sequences were annotated using PyIR, a Python wrapper for IgBLAST v1.9, with IMGT germline references. Reads were filtered out if the reads had weak V/J assignments (E-value above 1e-6), no CDR3, stop codons, out-of-frame junctions, or ambiguous translated residues. V3J clonotypes were defined as sequences sharing an identical inferred V gene, J gene, and CDR3 amino acid sequence. Percentage overlap between repertoires was calculated by dividing the number of shared unique clonotypes by the size of the smaller repertoire. RTK rarefaction, the Chao1 estimator, and Recon v2.1 estimates of unobserved clonotypes were used to assess repertoire richness. Generation probabilities were computed with OLGA for all TCRbeta clonotypes obtained by the gDNA method from a few donors. TCRdb carries this immuneACCESS record with in-frame sequences only. Its versions omit some clonotypes, under half of them owing to an unresolved V gene in the studies checked, with the rest unexplained. That table furnishes V, J and clone size, whereas the DNA furnished D and trimming. This sample holds approximately 250,000 clones; 65% were observed only once. More than 9.5% of the sample lies in the top ten.

Beyond this particular receptor, the publication reports: Pairwise subsampling indicated that sequencing depth was expected to affect the degree of clonotype sharing among donors. Sampling was limited to blood, and TCR repertoires in tissue likely differ from TCR repertoires in blood. Estimated clonotype richness was generally larger for naive than for memory subsets. Even with the large sequencing depth, rarefaction of the sorted-subset datasets indicated that sequencing was incomplete. Across a handful of donors, roughly 5% of naive CD4, roughly 3.5% of naive CD8, around 2.1% of memory CD4, and about 0.4% of memory CD8 clonotypes were shared. Higher generation probabilities were observed for clonotypes shared by all four sorted-subset donors than for non-shared clonotypes. Because the study included a small number of donors, the genetic and exposure-history diversity represented was limited.

The germline V gene yields SGHRS for CDR1 and YFSETQ for CDR2. The CDR3 contains 14 residues, cysteine and phenylalanine counted. Only the CDR3 part of the read is kept: 42 bases, read in frame from the first base. V is pared back by 0 bases and J by 7 bases, with 14 bases lying between the germline termini. The source of this sequence is a man between 25 and 39 years old in good health. The chain was built from TRBV5-1 and TRBJ2-7; perhaps TRBD1 is the D gene, with 5 bases matching. Material for sequencing was memory CD4+ T cells sorted from blood. What the cell subset or site label conveys for this sample: CD45RA-negative fraction. The CDR3 in this case is CASSLDHSKGEQYF. The nucleotide sequence reads as follows: TGCGCCAGCAGCTTGGATCATTCGAAGGGGGAGCAGTACTTC.